Presented here are 27 T cell receptor beta chains from one specimen sequenced in a study of neurological immune-mediated disorders. TCRdb itself ran the 5' RACE reads through MiXCR, one entry per CDR3 protein. The sample contains about 62,000 distinct CDR3 sequences, under 5% of which appear only once. Source material: PBMCs. Receptors were obtained from a woman aged 45-60 years with multiple sclerosis.

This clonotype has a handful of counts. The chain has TRBV28 and TRBJ1-4; D is ambiguous. Trimming left V 7 bases short and J 0 bases short, with 9 bases between. Germline values: CDR1 MDHEN, CDR2 SYDVKM. CDR3 size: 14 residues. DNA of the CDR3: TGTGCCAGCACATACGCAACAACTAATGAAAAACTGTTTTTT. Residues: CASTYATTNEKLFF.

As for this clonotype: One end of the junction varies from germline; a read error may be responsible. V and J are TRBV4-3 and TRBJ1-5; no reliable D call. Germline lookup yields CDR1 LGHNA and CDR2 YSLEER. The CDR3 extends over 13 amino acids. This CDR3 is CASSQGLDQPQNF. The CDR3 DNA is TGCGCCAGCAGCCAAGGACTCGATCAGCCCCAGAATTTT.

This clonotype was seen at least ten times. The chain recombines TRBV4-1 with TRBJ2-3, with TRBD1 identical over 7 bases. The CDR3 consists of 14 residues. V was clipped by 3 bases and J by 0 bases; unmatched bases: 0. CDR1 is MGHRA, CDR2 YSYEKL, per germline. CDR3 bases: TGCGCCAGCAGCCAGGACAGGAGCACAGATACGCAGTATTTT. It codes for CASSQDRSTDTQYF.

This clonotype appeared many times. The chain carries TRBV7-2 and TRBJ2-2; no clear D gene. CDR1 SGHTA and CDR2 FQGNSA come from the germline V gene. The CDR3 runs to 13 residues. Trimming removed 5 bases from V and 3 bases from J, with 7 bases in between. In nucleotides, the CDR3 is TGTGCCAGCAGCCCGCCCCACACCGGGGAGCTGTTTTTT. This codes for CASSPPHTGELFF.

This chain links TRBV7-2 with TRBJ2-1, with 12 bases fitting TRBD2. Germline V gene data show CDR1 as SGHTA and CDR2 as FQGNSA. Trimming took 6 bases from V and 1 from J; bases not matched to a gene: 4. The CDR3 totals 16 residues. DNA for the CDR3: TGTGCCAGCAGGGCCACTAGCGGGGGGTCCTACAATGAGCAGTTCTTC. Its protein is CASRATSGGSYNEQFF.

The table lists this clonotype with a count of one. This chain connects TRBV12-5 to TRBJ2-6; D call uncertain. V lost 2 bases to trimming and J lost 3 bases, with 2 bases between them. The V gene's germline CDR1 is LGHNT and CDR2 FRNRAP. This CDR3 has 13 residues. DNA of the CDR3: TGTGCTAGTGGTTTGAGTGGGGCCAACGTCCTGACTTTC. Its translation is CASGLSGANVLTF.

This clonotype has ten or more counts. CDR3 nucleotides: TGCGCCAGCAGCTCTAGCGGGGAGCACACAGATACGCAGTATTTT. Its translation: CASSSSGEHTDTQYF. The chain recombines TRBV5-1 with TRBJ2-3, with TRBD2 matching 9 bases. Trimming cost V 3 bases and J 2 bases; bases outside gene matches: 4. The length of the CDR3 is 15 residues. Germline CDR1 SGHRS, CDR2 YFSETQ.

This clonotype was counted between two and nine times. The chain is built from TRBV5-1 and TRBJ2-4; D may be TRBD1 or TRBD2 (5 bases each). This CDR3 region has 15 residues. CDR1 and CDR2 (germline): SGHRS, YFSETQ. V lost 0 bases and J lost 7, with 14 bases in between. The DNA of the CDR3 is TGCGCCAGCAGCTTGGGAGGTCAGGGACCGAACATTCAGTACTTC. Amino acids: CASSLGGQGPNIQYF.

This clonotype was detected only a few times. The chain couples TRBV20-1 to TRBJ2-7; D remains ambiguous. The germline V gene has CDR1 DFQATT and CDR2 SNEGSKA (reference sequence). V was trimmed by 6 bases and J by 0 bases, leaving 12 bases between them. CDR3 length: 13 amino acids. CDR3 residues: CSAKTPSSYEQYF. The DNA of the CDR3 is TGCAGTGCGAAGACCCCCAGCTCCTACGAGCAGTACTTC.

This clonotype was detected many times. The rearrangement uses TRBV29-1 and TRBJ2-5; D unresolved. The CDR3 consists of 11 residues. The ends were cut back, 7 bases at V and 0 bases at J, with 6 bases in the middle. In germline, CDR1 is SQVTM, CDR2 ANQGSEA. The CDR3 spells CSARNQETQYF. CDR3 nucleotides: TGCAGCGCTCGGAACCAAGAGACCCAGTACTTC.

This clonotype has at least ten counts. The chain employs TRBV10-3 and TRBJ2-3; weak D call: TRBD1 (6 bases). The CDR3 is made up of 15 amino acids. Germline CDR1 reads ENHRY; CDR2 reads SYGVKD. V dropped 6 bases and J dropped 4 bases, with 17 bases sitting between them. CDR3: CAIRKDRASADTQYF. The CDR3 DNA is TGTGCCATCAGGAAGGACAGAGCTTCCGCAGATACGCAGTATTTT.

This clonotype has at least ten counts. V gene TRBV14 combines with J gene TRBJ2-1; D gene unclear. CDR3 length equals 13 residues. The V end lost 0 bases, the J end lost 7 bases, and 7 bases lay between the germline ends. Germline CDR1 SGHDN, CDR2 FVKESK. The CDR3 loop is CASSQETVNEQFF. CDR3 DNA sequence: TGTGCCAGCAGCCAAGAAACAGTTAATGAGCAGTTCTTC.

Ten or more counts support this clonotype. The rearrangement uses TRBV28 and TRBJ1-6; 11 positions match TRBD1. CDR3 length equals 15 residues. The J segment lost 6 bases and the V segment lost 6 bases, leaving 4 bases of the junction unmatched. The germline CDR1 and CDR2 sequences are MDHEN and SYDVKM. CDR3 DNA sequence: TGTGCCAGCAGCAGGGACAGGGGGGTTAATTCACCCCTCCACTTT. It translates to CASSRDRGVNSPLHF.

This clonotype appeared many times. The chain employs TRBV7-6 and TRBJ2-4; D call uncertain. Germline CDR1 SGHVS, CDR2 FNYEAQ. This CDR3 spans 14 amino acids. Trimming cost V 4 bases and J 14 bases, with 21 bases left between them. This chain's CDR3 is CASSSLRFGREKYF. The CDR3 DNA follows: TGTGCCAGCAGCTCCCTGAGGTTCGGCAGAGAGAAGTACTTC.

With regard to this clonotype: At one boundary the junction diverges from the germline segment, which might be a read error. This chain connects TRBV12-3 or TRBV12-4 to TRBJ1-5, with a weak D call TRBD1 (5 bases). The CDR3 length is 14 residues. The CDR3 protein is CASRSGYSNQPQNF. DNA of the CDR3: TGTGCCAGCAGGTCAGGGTATAGCAATCAGCCCCAGAATTTT.

The J gene is TRBJ1-1, the V gene TRBV7-9, with D hard to call. The germline V gene encodes CDR1 SEHNR and CDR2 FQNEAQ (reference sequence). The CDR3 length is 13 residues. V lost 3 bases and J lost 3, with 8 bases in between. CDR3 nucleotide sequence: TGTGCCAGCAGCTTCCGGGAGTACACTGAAGCTTTCTTT. This encodes CASSFREYTEAFF. Looking up the rest from reference TRBV7-9 and TRBJ1-1 gives the full variable domain: DTGVSQNPRHKITKRGQNVTFRCDPISEHNRLYWYRQTLGQGPEFLTYFQNEAQLEKSRLLSDRFSAERPKGSFSTLEIQRTEQGDSAMYLCASSFREYTEAFFGQGTRLTVV.

This clonotype was recorded at least ten times. At one of its ends the junction is not consistent with the germline gene, which may arise from a read error. V gene TRBV10-3 combines with J gene TRBJ1-5; no definite D call. Per germline, CDR1 ENHRY and CDR2 SYGVKD. This CDR3 has 12 amino acids. The CDR3 region is CAISESGQPQNF. CDR3 in DNA: TGTGCCATCAGTGAGTCGGGTCAGCCCCAGAATTTT.

This clonotype was observed many times. The V and J genes are TRBV5-1 and TRBJ2-5; 7 bases fit TRBD2. Unmatched junction bases numbered 2, after V lost 0 bases and J lost 3 bases. Per germline, CDR1 SGHRS and CDR2 YFSETQ. The CDR3 has 14 amino acids. This CDR3 is CASSLEAGEETQYF. CDR3 DNA sequence: TGCGCCAGCAGCTTGGAGGCGGGGGAAGAGACCCAGTACTTC.

This clonotype was recorded at least ten times. V and J are TRBV6-5 and TRBJ2-2, with a weak D call TRBD1 (6 bases). Trimming pared 8 bases from V and 2 bases from J, leaving 12 bases between. Germline CDR1 MNHEY, CDR2 SVGAGI. CDR3 size: 14 residues. CDR3 protein: CASLGADNTGELFF. CDR3 DNA: TGTGCCAGCCTGGGGGCAGACAACACCGGGGAGCTGTTTTTT.

This clonotype has a count of ten or more. The chain recombines TRBV5-1 with TRBJ1-1, with TRBD1 identical over 7 bases. This CDR3 has 14 residues. J gave up 6 bases and V 5 bases, and 10 bases lay outside the gene matches. Germline CDR1 SGHRS, CDR2 YFSETQ. The CDR3 DNA sequence: TGCGCCAGCAGTGGGGACAGCCAAGGGTCTGAAGCTTTCTTT. Residues: CASSGDSQGSEAFF.

This clonotype has ten or more counts. The chain is built from TRBV7-6 and TRBJ2-3, with D unresolved. The CDR3 has 16 amino acids. CDR1 SGHVS and CDR2 FNYEAQ come from the germline V gene. Deletions cut 1 base from V and 4 bases from J, with 15 bases between. The CDR3 here is CASSLESGPRPDTQYF. The CDR3, as DNA: TGTGCCAGCAGCTTAGAATCCGGACCTAGGCCAGATACGCAGTATTTT.

The sample holds many counts of this clonotype. The chain combines TRBV20-1 with TRBJ2-1, with 12 bases fitting TRBD2. This CDR3 has 18 residues. V was pared by 2 bases and J by 2 bases, with 10 bases of the junction left unmatched. The germline gives CDR1 DFQATT, CDR2 SNEGSKA (reference sequence). This CDR3 reads CSARLRTSGVRTYNEQFF. The DNA of the CDR3 is TGCAGTGCTAGACTTCGGACTAGCGGGGTTCGGACCTACAATGAGCAGTTCTTC.

Ten or more counts support this clonotype. The chain combines TRBV7-3 with TRBJ1-6, with 8 bases aligning to TRBD1. Germline V lookup: CDR1 SGHTA, CDR2 FQGTGA. V lost 5 bases and J lost 8; bases outside the gene matches: 5. The CDR3 spans 14 residues. The CDR3, as DNA: TGTGCCAGCAGCCGTGGACAGGGCGATTCACCCCTCCACTTT. This sequence encodes CASSRGQGDSPLHF.

This clonotype was recorded many times. V is TRBV5-1 and J is TRBJ1-1; D remains ambiguous. CDR3 length: 15 residues. Trimming left V 4 bases short and J 2 bases short, with 15 bases between. Germline values: CDR1 SGHRS, CDR2 YFSETQ. CDR3 bases: TGCGCCAGCAGCCCCACGTCCAGCCCTAACACTGAAGCTTTCTTT. Residues: CASSPTSSPNTEAFF.

The table lists this clonotype with many counts. The gene calls are TRBV20-1 and TRBJ2-5, with D maybe TRBD1 (6 bases). Germline V gene sequence: CDR1 DFQATT, CDR2 SNEGSKA (reference sequence). The CDR3 contains 14 residues. V lost 1 base, J lost 5 bases, and 14 bases lay in between. CDR3 bases: TGCAGTGCTAGAGTTGAGGGGACATTGGAGACCCAGTACTTC. Translating it yields CSARVEGTLETQYF.

By its share, this clonotype is medium-sized. This CDR3 reads CASSPRGRYLPGELFF. CDR3 in DNA: TGTGCCAGCAGCCCCCGGGGGCGGTATCTACCCGGGGAGCTGTTTTTT. This chain links TRBV3-1 with TRBJ2-2; possibly TRBD1 or TRBD2 for D (6 bases each). Germline CDR1 and CDR2: LGHDT and YNNKEL (reference sequence). The CDR3 covers 16 residues. The V end lost 4 bases, the J end lost 6 bases, and 18 bases lay between the germline ends.

The table lists this clonotype with a few counts. The CDR3, as DNA: TGCAGTGCTAGAGATCCGGGGGCGAGGGGTTTTTCGACAGATACGCAGTATTTT. It encodes CSARDPGARGFSTDTQYF. V and J are TRBV20-1 and TRBJ2-3, with D possibly being TRBD1 or TRBD2 (6 bases each). The CDR3 consists of 18 residues. In germline, CDR1 is DFQATT, CDR2 SNEGSKA (reference sequence). Deletions cut 0 bases from V and 3 bases from J, with 22 bases between.